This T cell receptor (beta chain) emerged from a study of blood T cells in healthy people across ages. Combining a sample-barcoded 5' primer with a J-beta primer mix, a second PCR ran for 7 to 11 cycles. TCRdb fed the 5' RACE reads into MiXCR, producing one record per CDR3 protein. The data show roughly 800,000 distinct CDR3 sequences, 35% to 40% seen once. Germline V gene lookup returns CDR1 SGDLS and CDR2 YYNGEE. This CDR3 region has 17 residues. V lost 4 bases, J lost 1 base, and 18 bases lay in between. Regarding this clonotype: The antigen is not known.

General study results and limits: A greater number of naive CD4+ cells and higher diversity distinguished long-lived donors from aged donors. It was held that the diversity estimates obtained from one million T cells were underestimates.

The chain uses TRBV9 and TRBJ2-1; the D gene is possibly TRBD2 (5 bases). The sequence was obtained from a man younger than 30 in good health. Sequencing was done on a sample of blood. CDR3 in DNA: TGTGCCAGCAGCACTCGTGCGGGTGCAAGTTCCTACAATGAGCAGTTCTTC. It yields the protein CASSTRAGASSYNEQFF.